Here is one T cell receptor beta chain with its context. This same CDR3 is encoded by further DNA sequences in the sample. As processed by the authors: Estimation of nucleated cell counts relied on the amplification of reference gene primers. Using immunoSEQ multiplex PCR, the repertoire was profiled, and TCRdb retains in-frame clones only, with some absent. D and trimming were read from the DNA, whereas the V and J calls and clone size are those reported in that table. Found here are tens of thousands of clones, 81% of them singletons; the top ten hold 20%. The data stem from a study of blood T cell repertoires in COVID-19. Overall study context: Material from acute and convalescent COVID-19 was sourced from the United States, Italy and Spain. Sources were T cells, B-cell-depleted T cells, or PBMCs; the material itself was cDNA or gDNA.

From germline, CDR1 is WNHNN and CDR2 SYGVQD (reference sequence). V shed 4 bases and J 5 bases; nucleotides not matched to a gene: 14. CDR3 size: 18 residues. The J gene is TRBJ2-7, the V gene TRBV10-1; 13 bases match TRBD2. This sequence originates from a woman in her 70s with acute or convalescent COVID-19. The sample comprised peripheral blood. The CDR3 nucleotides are TGCGCCAGCAGTGGACAGGCGGTGGGACTAGCGGGGTGGAACGAGCAGTACTTC. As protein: CASSGQAVGLAGWNEQYF.